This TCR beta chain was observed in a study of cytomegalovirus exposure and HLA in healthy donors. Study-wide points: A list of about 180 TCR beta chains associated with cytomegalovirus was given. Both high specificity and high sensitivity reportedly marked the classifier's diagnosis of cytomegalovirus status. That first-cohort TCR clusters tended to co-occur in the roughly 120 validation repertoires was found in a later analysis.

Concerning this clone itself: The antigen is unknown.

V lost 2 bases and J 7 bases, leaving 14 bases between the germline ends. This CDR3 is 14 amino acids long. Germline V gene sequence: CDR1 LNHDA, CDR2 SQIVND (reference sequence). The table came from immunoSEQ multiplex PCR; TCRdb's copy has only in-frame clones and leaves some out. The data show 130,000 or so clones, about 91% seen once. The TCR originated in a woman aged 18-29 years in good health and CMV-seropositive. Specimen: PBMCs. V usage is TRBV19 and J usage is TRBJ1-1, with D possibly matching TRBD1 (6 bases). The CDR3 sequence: CASSIPGALGEAFF. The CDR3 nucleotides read TGTGCCAGTAGTATACCAGGGGCCTTAGGTGAAGCTTTCTTT.